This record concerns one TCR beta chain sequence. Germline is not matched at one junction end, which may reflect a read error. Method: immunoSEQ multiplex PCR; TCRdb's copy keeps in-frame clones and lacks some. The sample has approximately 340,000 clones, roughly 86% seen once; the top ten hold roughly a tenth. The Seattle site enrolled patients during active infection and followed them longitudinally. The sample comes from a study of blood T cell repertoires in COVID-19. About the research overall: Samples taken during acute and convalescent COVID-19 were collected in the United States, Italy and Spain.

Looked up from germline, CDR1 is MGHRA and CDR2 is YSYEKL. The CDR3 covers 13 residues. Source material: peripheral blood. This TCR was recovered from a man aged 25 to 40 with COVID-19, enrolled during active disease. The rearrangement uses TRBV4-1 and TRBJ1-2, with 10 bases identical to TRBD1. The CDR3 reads CASSQDWGQGKIF. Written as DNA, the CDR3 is TGCGCCAGCAGCCAAGATTGGGGACAGGGGAAAATTTTC.